Below, one TCR beta chain is given with its context. Its cognate antigen has yet to be identified. Base qualities are missing; no much larger clone stands one base away. The germline V gene provides CDR1 SGHRS and CDR2 YFSETQ. V is reduced by 4 bases and J by 5 bases, leaving a spacing of 12 bases between them. Spanning cysteine to phenylalanine, the CDR3 consists of 13 amino acids. Only the CDR3 DNA is retained, 39 bases long and in frame from the first base. The data derive from a study of long-term antiretroviral therapy in people with HIV (dated by TCRdb to 2022 to 2024). At the level of the whole study: The earliest samples were collected roughly a decade before the 2015 WHO recommendation for immediate ART, at a time when ART was usually postponed until CD4 counts fell. A retrospective serial study tested whether changes in peripheral blood TRB repertoire composition and diversity were associated with ART initiation and durable HIV suppression. A total of roughly 200 cryopreserved PBMC samples were contributed to the cohort by 30 adults with confirmed HIV infection, with samples collected serially over a mean of 6 years (range 1-12). Of the 30 participants with HIV, ten to eleven were female. No cross-contamination during QIAcube processing was shown when test extractions of a monoclonal T-cell line were performed alongside approximately 32 polyclonal samples. The research as a whole found: The samples span the years 2004 to 2017, and the ART regimens used may be less effective than current regimens. ART initiation was associated with a significant increase in TRB diversity, but diversity stayed significantly below transplant donor controls even after long-term ART. Expanded TRB clones identified before ART initiation dominated the repertoire at all time points, although this dominance fluctuated and declined in many PLHIV after ART. Owing to limited PBMC availability, only the TCR beta chain was sequenced, without alpha chain pairing. No data were available on ART adherence, viral resistance or therapy changes, limiting inferences about post-ART repertoire changes. Because pre-ART samples had limited cell numbers, unsorted PBMC were profiled rather than sorted CD4+ and CD8+ T cells. Narrower CDR3 length ranges were observed in HIV repertoires than in controls, and an antigen-experienced repertoire with only a slight naive shift after ART was suggested by the network structure.

Inclusion was restricted to participants for whom at least one PBMC sample before ART initiation and at least two post-ART samples were available. Treatment was received in the United States of America by all participants with HIV. Before DNA extraction, cryopreserved samples containing about 1-10 million PBMC were thawed and washed. At the time of the earliest PBMC sample for each participant with HIV, ages ranged from roughly 23 to 55 years. Each participant contributed PBMC samples from 1-4 timepoints before ART initiation and 2-8 timepoints after ART initiation, with a median of 7 samples. For every participant, serial HIV viral load, CD4+ T-cell count, ART history and demographic data were obtained. Using a Qiagen kit on a QIAcube, genomic DNA was extracted from unsorted PBMC, with samples processed in batches of 12. The immunoSEQ hsTCRB v3.0 assay was used at survey level resolution to sequence the TRB variable region. The targeted TRB sequencing depth was roughly 40,000-55,000 T-cell genomes per sample. An Illumina MiSeq with a v3 150-cycle kit was used to sequence the pooled TRB libraries. Concerning the study's data processing: Repertoire analysis was performed in R inside a reproducible Nextflow workflow that covered QC, data transformation and analysis. LymphoSeq2, an R package for AIRR-Seq data exploration, was used to implement custom analyses. After excluding a few samples that yielded fewer than 5000 total TRB sequences, fewer than 200 HIV repertoires remained for analysis. Of the approximately 190 retained HIV repertoires, roughly 61 were collected before and about 130 after ART initiation. Repertoires were downsampled to 5000 TRB nucleotide sequences, and summary statistics were averaged over 100 downsampling iterations. The analysis kept only TRB sequences whose CDR3 regions were at least seven amino acids long. Two measures captured diversity: a Shannon entropy-derived clonality score and the Gini coefficient. In the repertoire networks, any two of the top 5000 CDR3 amino acid sequences were linked whenever the two sequences differed by an edit distance of one. Antigen specificity groups and MHC restriction were predicted for TRB CDR3 amino acid sequences with GLIPH2. To flag known associations with CMV, EBV, HIV or tissue antigens, CDR3 amino acid sequences were compared against VDJdb and McPAS-TCR. Pre-ART, post-ART and control groups were compared with Wilcoxon signed-rank tests and Holm-Bonferroni correction. TCRdb provides this immuneACCESS table in a form limited to in-frame rearrangements. Some clones are lacking; in checked studies, under half of them reflect an unresolved V gene, and why the rest are absent is not known. The DNA gave D and trimming, while V, J and clone size come from that table. Across this sample there are just under 20,000 clones, with over 60% seen only once. The ten largest clonotypes hold 8% to 10% of the sample.

This TCR came from a man between 18 and 29 years old with HIV. The chain joins TRBV5-1 to TRBJ2-5, with the D gene call left open. The specimen comprised unsorted PBMCs, sampled 0.5 years before starting antiretroviral therapy. The bases are TGCGCCAGCAGCAAGGGCTTTGAGGAGACCCAGTACTTC. Its coded protein is CASSKGFEETQYF. The variable domain in full, with residues beyond the CDR3 obtained from the reference TRBV5-1 and TRBJ2-5 genes, is KAGVTQTPRYLIKTRGQQVTLSCSPISGHRSVSWYQQTPGQGLQFLFEYFSETQRNKGNFPGRFSGRQFSNSRSEMNVSTLELGDSALYLCASSKGFEETQYFGPGTRLLVL.